Shown below are 19 T cell receptor beta chains from a single sample sequenced in a study of blood T cell repertoires in COVID-19. The data were produced by immunoSEQ multiplex PCR, yet TCRdb's version contains in-frame clones alone and is incomplete. The sample shows some 160,000 clones, approximately 83% of them seen only once. Sequencing was carried out using peripheral blood. Source of these receptors: a man in his sixties or seventies who had recovered from COVID-19.

The rearrangement links TRBV5-1 to TRBJ1-3, with D unclear. The CDR3 extends over 14 amino acids. CDR1 and CDR2 from the germline V gene are SGHRS and YFSETQ. V was cut by 5 bases and J by 0 bases, with 9 bases left in between. The CDR3 is CASSPDTSGNTIYF. The CDR3 bases are TGCGCCAGCAGTCCAGACACCTCTGGAAACACCATATATTTT.

This clone was seen a few times. The chain couples TRBV9 to TRBJ2-2; a weak D match, TRBD1 (5 bases). The V end lost 5 bases, the J end lost 1 base, and 9 bases lay between the germline ends. The germline gives CDR1 SGDLS, CDR2 YYNGEE. The CDR3 runs 14 residues. The CDR3 loop reads CASRGRGNTGELFF. The CDR3, as DNA: TGTGCCAGCAGGGGAAGGGGGAACACCGGGGAGCTGTTTTTT.

The gene calls are TRBV5-1 and TRBJ2-7, with D maybe TRBD2 (5 bases). From germline, CDR1 is SGHRS and CDR2 YFSETQ. The CDR3 contains 14 residues. Trimming left V 4 bases short and J 7 bases short, with 18 bases between. The CDR3 spells CASSRDPPPGEQYF. CDR3 sequence (DNA): TGCGCCAGCAGCCGAGATCCTCCCCCGGGGGAGCAGTACTTC.

The CDR3: CASSLDGGASTDTQYF. The CDR3 DNA follows: TGTGCCAGCAGCTTAGACGGCGGGGCTAGCACAGATACGCAGTATTTT. The rearrangement uses TRBV7-2 and TRBJ2-3, with a possible D match to TRBD2 (6 bases). The V gene lost 1 base and the J gene lost 0 bases, with 11 bases spanning the gap. The CDR3 length is 16 residues. Germline CDR1 SGHTA, CDR2 FQGNSA.

This clone was recorded at least ten times. V is TRBV3-1 (or the pseudogene TRBV3-2) and J is TRBJ2-2; 9 nucleotides match TRBD2. Germline lookup yields CDR1 LGHDT and CDR2 YNNKEL (reference sequence). V lost 4 bases to trimming and J lost 5 bases; unmatched junction nucleotides: 5. This CDR3 has 15 amino acids. CDR3 in amino acids: CASSPVAGATGELFF. The DNA of the CDR3 is TGTGCCAGCAGCCCAGTAGCGGGAGCTACCGGGGAGCTGTTTTTT.

Note on this clone: One end of the junction varies from germline; a read error may be responsible. The CDR3 nucleotides are TGCGCCAGCAGCCAAGGGACTAGCGGGAGAACCAACTTC. This translates into CASSQGTSGRTNF. The chain recombines TRBV4-1 with TRBJ2-5, with 13 nucleotides matching TRBD2. Germline CDR1 is MGHRA and CDR2 is YSYEKL. CDR3 length equals 13 residues.

The V gene is TRBV5-1, the J gene TRBJ2-5; D might be TRBD2 (6 bases). Germline V CDR1 and CDR2: SGHRS, YFSETQ. This CDR3 region has 15 residues. V lost 0 bases and J lost 3, with 12 bases in between. CDR3 loop: CASSLAGGREETQYF. CDR3 in DNA: TGCGCCAGCAGCTTGGCCGGGGGTAGAGAAGAGACCCAGTACTTC.

This clone is a singleton in its sample. This sequence joins TRBV19 and TRBJ1-5, with a possible D match to TRBD1 (6 bases). Germline V lookup: CDR1 LNHDA, CDR2 SQIVND (reference sequence). The CDR3 has 15 residues. Trimming stripped 7 bases from V and 2 bases from J, with 15 bases between. The CDR3 loop reads CASNYRDRGNQPQHF. CDR3 in DNA: TGTGCCAGTAACTACAGGGATCGGGGCAATCAGCCCCAGCATTTT.

This clone came up a few times. The V and J genes are TRBV6-2 or TRBV6-3 and TRBJ1-2; maybe TRBD1 (5 bases). The V end was cut by 2 bases, the J end by 9 bases, with 22 bases between. CDR3 length equals 16 residues. CDR1 is MNHEY, CDR2 SVGEGT, per germline. CDR3 sequence: CASSYAVRQLESRYTF. The CDR3 DNA sequence: TGTGCCAGCAGTTACGCGGTAAGACAGCTCGAGTCGCGCTACACCTTC.

The rearrangement uses TRBV14 and TRBJ2-2; a weak D match, TRBD2 (5 bases). V shed 4 bases and J shed 3 bases, with 9 bases lying between them. There are 14 residues in the CDR3. Per germline, CDR1 SGHDN and CDR2 FVKESK. DNA of the CDR3: TGTGCCAGCAGCCGGACTTTATACACCGGGGAGCTGTTTTTT. Its protein product is CASSRTLYTGELFF.

The chain couples TRBV7-3 to TRBJ2-3; D gene ambiguous. Germline values: CDR1 SGHTA, CDR2 FQGTGA. The CDR3 runs 14 residues. Trimming stripped 5 bases from V and 1 base from J, with 10 bases between. In DNA form, the CDR3 reads TGTGCCAGCAGCCTGGATGGGCGCACAGATACGCAGTATTTT. Protein: CASSLDGRTDTQYF.

The chain carries TRBV5-4 and TRBJ2-5; TRBD2 matches at 12 bases. With 1 base clipped from V and 5 bases from J, the junction kept 6 bases outside the gene matches. This CDR3 is built from 16 residues. CDR1 and CDR2 (germline): SGHNT, YYREEE (reference sequence). The CDR3 DNA reads as TGTGCCAGCAGCTTGTCTAGCGGGAGGGCCTCGGAGACCCAGTACTTC. It encodes CASSLSSGRASETQYF.

This sequence joins TRBV19 and TRBJ2-1; TRBD1 might be the D (5 bases). The germline CDR1 and CDR2 sequences are LNHDA and SQIVND (reference sequence). The CDR3 consists of 12 residues. V shed 5 bases and J shed 6 bases, with 8 bases lying between them. CDR3 loop: CASSVDSNEQFF. The CDR3 DNA is TGTGCCAGTAGTGTCGACAGCAATGAGCAGTTCTTC.

The V gene is TRBV20-1, the J gene TRBJ2-1, with 8 bases identical to TRBD2. Losses at the gene ends were 3 bases for V and 0 bases for J; bases not matched to a gene: 7. The CDR3 has 16 amino acids. Looked up from germline, CDR1 is DFQATT and CDR2 is SNEGSKA (reference sequence). The CDR3, as DNA: TGCAGTGCTAGTCGAGTAGCGGGGAGCTCCTACAATGAGCAGTTCTTC. It is translated as CSASRVAGSSYNEQFF.

This sequence joins TRBV6-5 and TRBJ2-5, with 11 positions matching TRBD2. Germline values: CDR1 MNHEY, CDR2 SVGAGI. This CDR3 contains 15 residues. V trimming: 2 bases; J trimming: 7 bases; junction bases outside the gene matches: 6. This chain's CDR3 is CASSYTSGRVGTQYF. The CDR3 DNA reads TGTGCCAGCAGTTACACTAGCGGGAGAGTCGGGACCCAGTACTTC.

The chain has TRBV4-3 and TRBJ1-3, with D perhaps matching TRBD1 (5 bases). The germline V gene encodes CDR1 LGHNA and CDR2 YSLEER. The V end was cut by 0 bases, the J end by 0 bases, with 15 bases between. This CDR3 has 18 amino acids. The chain's CDR3 is CASSQDPGGTNSGNTIYF. The CDR3, as DNA: TGCGCCAGCAGCCAAGATCCAGGCGGGACCAACTCTGGAAACACCATATATTTT.

The rearrangement joins TRBV18 to TRBJ1-4, with D maybe TRBD1 (5 bases). The CDR3 is 15 residues long. Trimming cost V 0 bases and J 8 bases, with 13 bases left between them. From germline, CDR1 is KGHSH and CDR2 LQKENI. CDR3 in amino acids: CASSPPAGKGEKLFF. The CDR3 DNA sequence: TGTGCCAGCTCACCACCCGCAGGGAAGGGGGAAAAACTGTTTTTT.

The V and J genes are TRBV18 and TRBJ2-7; 7 positions match TRBD1. V lost 2 bases to trimming and J lost 5 bases; unmatched junction nucleotides: 6. The CDR3 runs to 14 residues. CDR1 KGHSH and CDR2 LQKENI come from the germline V gene. DNA for the CDR3: TGTGCCAGCTCACCAAGACAGGGTGAGCACGAGCAGTACTTC. Protein: CASSPRQGEHEQYF.

This rearrangement joins TRBV25-1 to TRBJ2-2, with a weak D call TRBD1 (6 bases). The CDR3 runs 14 residues. Trimming took off 6 bases at V and 4 bases at J, with 12 bases between the two ends. From germline, CDR1 is MGHDK and CDR2 SYGVNS. The CDR3 DNA reads TGTGCCAGCAGGGATACAGGGTTCACCGGGGAGCTGTTTTTT. Translated, it gives CASRDTGFTGELFF.